This TCR beta chain was obtained from a study of cytotoxic CD8 clonotypes in ibrutinib-treated CLL. Study in general: It was after a median approximately twelve months of treatment, range 6 to 36, that response samples were taken.

Notes on this clone: Its antigen is not known.

Repertoires were generated with immunoSEQ multiplex PCR, while TCRdb's copy carries only in-frame clones and drops some. The sample lists some 300,000 clones, around four fifths occurring once. Study conclusions and caveats: Pretreatment clonality was elevated relative to age-matched healthy donors and paralleled circulating CD8+ T-cell counts. Clonality increased with ibrutinib response but returned toward baseline at progression.

Cryopreserved PBMCs provided approximately 2.2 micrograms of genomic DNA for the TCR beta libraries. This CDR3 region has 14 residues. After removal of 6 bases from V and 6 bases from J, the junction contained 7 bases not matched to a gene. CDR1 and CDR2 from the germline V gene are MNHEY and SMNVEV (reference sequence). The chain carries TRBV27 and TRBJ2-2; 7 bases align to TRBD1. This clonotype was sampled from a human donor with chronic lymphocytic leukemia. The sample consisted of PBMCs, taken before ibrutinib treatment. The CDR3 loop is CASRRQGWAGELFF. CDR3 nucleotides: TGTGCCAGCAGACGACAGGGTTGGGCCGGGGAGCTGTTTTTT.